This T cell receptor beta chain appears in the sequencing data of a study of blood T cells in healthy people across ages. Broader study findings: With donor CMV status unknown, expanded clonotype changes were possibly confounded. The percentage of naive T cells correlated strongly with TCR beta diversity. Long-lived donors exceeded aged donors in naive CD4+ cells and diversity.

A J-beta primer mix and a sample-barcoded 5' primer were used in a second PCR of roughly 6 to 11 cycles. A tag from a template-switch adaptor with 12 random nucleotides marked each cDNA molecule. One entry per CDR3 protein, called by TCRdb with MiXCR from the 5' RACE reads. The sample includes over a million distinct CDR3 sequences, 40% to 50% seen only once; the top ten take approximately 19%. A note on this clonotype: Antigen unknown.

V lost 7 bases and J lost 8; bases outside the gene matches: 13. The CDR3 contains 16 residues. Germline V CDR1 and CDR2: MDHEN, SYDVKM. The rearrangement joins TRBV28 to TRBJ1-6; 8 positions agree with TRBD1. The sample was blood. This sequence was found in a woman aged 55-69 years in good health. CDR3 in DNA: TGTGCCAGCACCCCTGGACAGGGTGGATATTATTCACCCCTCCACTTT. It is translated as CASTPGQGGYYSPLHF.